The 13 T cell receptor beta chains in this list originate from one sample, sequenced in a study of technical replicates of blood from a few donors. The repertoire was sequenced with immunoSEQ multiplex PCR; TCRdb's copy has only in-frame clones and lacks some. The data contain 50,000 to 60,000 clones, about 95% of them seen just once; the ten biggest clones take up 3%. Material: PBMCs. Receptors originate from a human donor in good health. Some clones in this sample may be carry-over from other donors' samples.

This clone was observed once. The chain joins TRBV7-9 to TRBJ2-7; TRBD2 agrees at 9 bases. This CDR3 region has 13 residues. V was clipped by 5 bases and J by 5 bases; unmatched bases: 4. CDR1 is SEHNR, CDR2 FQNEAQ, per germline (reference sequence). Here the CDR3 reads CASSHGGRDEQYF. CDR3 nucleotides: TGTGCCAGCAGCCACGGCGGGAGGGACGAGCAGTACTTC.

This chain uses TRBV7-7 with TRBJ2-2; 7 nucleotides match TRBD2. The V gene's germline CDR1 is SSHAT and CDR2 FNYEAQ (reference sequence). J gave up 1 base and V 8 bases, and 1 base lay outside the gene matches. The CDR3 has 13 residues. DNA for the CDR3: TGTGCCAGCGGGGGGGAGAACACCGGGGAGCTGTTTTTT. Amino acids: CASGGENTGELFF.

The chain couples TRBV2 to TRBJ2-1, with TRBD2 matching over 7 bases. The length of the CDR3 is 14 residues. The V gene's germline CDR1 is SNHLY and CDR2 FYNNEI. Trimming removed 5 bases from V and 4 bases from J; junction bases left unmatched: 5. DNA of the CDR3: TGTGCCAGCAGTACCGGGACTAAATACAATGAGCAGTTCTTC. It yields the protein CASSTGTKYNEQFF.

The chain couples TRBV5-1 to TRBJ1-1, with a tentative D call TRBD1 (5 bases). The germline V and J ends were trimmed by 4 bases and 4 bases, with 14 bases remaining between them. The CDR3 runs 14 residues. Germline V lookup: CDR1 SGHRS, CDR2 YFSETQ. CDR3 in DNA: TGCGCCAGCAGCCTAAAAGGGGCCGGCACTGAAGCTTTCTTT. It encodes CASSLKGAGTEAFF.

The V and J genes are TRBV5-1 and TRBJ2-1; 10 bases fit TRBD1. Trimming removed 4 bases from V and 12 bases from J; junction bases left unmatched: 10. This CDR3 comprises 14 residues. Germline values: CDR1 SGHRS, CDR2 YFSETQ. The DNA of the CDR3 is TGCGCCAGCAGCCAGGGACAGGGGCCTGGGGGGCAGTTCTTC. It yields the protein CASSQGQGPGGQFF.

This rearrangement joins TRBV25-1 to TRBJ2-2, with a weak D call TRBD1 (6 bases). There are 15 residues in the CDR3. Germline CDR1 is MGHDK and CDR2 is SYGVNS. The ends were cut back, 3 bases at V and 1 base at J, with 9 bases in the middle. In DNA form, the CDR3 reads TGTGCCAGCAGTGAGCGGACAGTGAACACCGGGGAGCTGTTTTTT. Its translation: CASSERTVNTGELFF.

J is TRBJ2-7 and V is TRBV5-4; perhaps TRBD1 as D (6 bases). Per the germline V gene, CDR1 is SGHNT and CDR2 is YYREEE (reference sequence). This CDR3 comprises 16 residues. The V and J ends lost 1 base and 0 bases respectively, with 14 bases between them. The CDR3 region has the DNA TGTGCCAGCAGCTTGTGGGACACCAAACCCTCCTACGAGCAGTACTTC. It encodes CASSLWDTKPSYEQYF.

This clone was counted once. The CDR3 reads CASRQVGASYEQYF. CDR3 coding DNA: TGTGCCAGCAGACAAGTCGGAGCCTCCTACGAGCAGTACTTC. The chain combines TRBV11-2 with TRBJ2-7; D not resolved. The CDR3 is 14 residues long. Looked up from germline, CDR1 is SGHAT and CDR2 is FQNNGV. V shed 6 bases and J shed 0 bases, with 12 bases lying between them. Drawing the rest from reference TRBV11-2 and TRBJ2-7, the complete variable domain is EAGVAQSPRYKIIEKRQSVAFWCNPISGHATLYWYQQILGQGPKLLIQFQNNGVVDDSQLPKDRFSAERLKGVDSTLKIQPAKLEDSAVYLCASRQVGASYEQYFGPGTRLTVT.

The chain couples TRBV5-5 to TRBJ1-1; D may be TRBD1 (5 bases). The V gene's germline CDR1 is SGHKS and CDR2 YYEKEE (reference sequence). The CDR3 extends over 15 amino acids. The germline V and J ends were trimmed by 4 bases and 5 bases, with 18 bases remaining between them. In DNA form, the CDR3 reads TGTGCCAGCAGCAGACCCGGGGGGGGAAGGACTGAAGCTTTCTTT. Translation gives CASSRPGGGRTEAFF. Looking up the rest from reference TRBV5-5 and TRBJ1-1 gives the full variable domain: DAGVTQSPTHLIKTRGQQVTLRCSPISGHKSVSWYQQVLGQGPQFIFQYYEKEERGRGNFPDRFSARQFPNYSSELNVNALLLGDSALYLCASSRPGGGRTEAFFGQGTRLTVV.

This chain links TRBV19 with TRBJ1-6; D unresolved. The CDR3 sequence is 13 residues long. Trimming took off 11 bases at V and 8 bases at J, with 16 bases between the two ends. Looked up from germline, CDR1 is LNHDA and CDR2 is SQIVND (reference sequence). The CDR3 DNA is TGTGCCGCAAAAGCAGGTTGGGATTCACCCCTCCACTTT. It encodes CAAKAGWDSPLHF.

The rearrangement joins TRBV4-1 to TRBJ2-6, with a tentative D call TRBD1 (5 bases). Germline V gene data show CDR1 as MGHRA and CDR2 as YSYEKL. The CDR3 is 16 amino acids. The V end lost 0 bases, the J end lost 2 bases, and 8 bases lay between the germline ends. As DNA, the CDR3 is TGCGCCAGCAGCCAAGATTGGGGCCCTGGGGCCAACGTCCTGACTTTC. It translates to CASSQDWGPGANVLTF.

For the CDR3, the DNA is TGTGCCATCAGTGATGTCTCGAGGGCTTTCTTT. Amino acids: CAISDVSRAFF. The chain combines TRBV10-3 with TRBJ1-1; D is unclear. The CDR3 extends over 11 amino acids. Trimming took off 3 bases at V and 11 bases at J, with 10 bases between the two ends. The germline V gene encodes CDR1 ENHRY and CDR2 SYGVKD.

This sequence joins TRBV12-5 and TRBJ2-7, with 8 bases that match TRBD1. CDR1 is LGHNT, CDR2 FRNRAP, per germline. CDR3 length: 16 amino acids. The J segment lost 3 bases and the V segment lost 1 base, leaving 8 bases of the junction unmatched. The CDR3: CASGLGGQAAGYEQYF. The CDR3 coding sequence is TGTGCTAGTGGTTTGGGGGGACAGGCCGCTGGCTACGAGCAGTACTTC.